One sample yielded the 10 T cell receptor beta chains listed below, sequenced in a study of cytomegalovirus exposure and HLA in healthy donors. The primer mix had 60 Vbeta and 13 Jbeta primers. Generated by immunoSEQ multiplex PCR, the TCRdb table keeps only in-frame clones and is missing some. The profile covers some 98,000 clones, with more than 60% appearing a single time and about 2.5% taken by the ten largest. Sequencing was performed on PBMCs. These receptors originate from a man between 50 and 59 years old in good health and CMV-seronegative.

V and J are TRBV6-6 and TRBJ2-7; 7 bases are shared with TRBD2. The length of the CDR3 is 16 residues. CDR1 and CDR2 (germline): MNHNY, SVGAGI (reference sequence). V lost 2 bases to trimming and J lost 4 bases; unmatched junction nucleotides: 11. Here the CDR3 DNA reads TGTGCCAGCAGTTACGCTAGTAACGTGCGGGAGTACGAGCAGTACTTC. Translating gives CASSYASNVREYEQYF.

The rearrangement joins TRBV2 to TRBJ2-7; D is possibly TRBD1 (5 bases). V lost 0 bases to trimming and J lost 0 bases, with 15 bases between them. The CDR3 loop spans 17 amino acids. Germline V gene lookup returns CDR1 SNHLY and CDR2 FYNNEI. The CDR3 spells CASSEAGWGPSSYEQYF. For the CDR3, the DNA is TGTGCCAGCAGTGAAGCGGGGTGGGGCCCTTCCTCCTACGAGCAGTACTTC. Supplemented by reference TRBV2 and TRBJ2-7, the full variable domain reads EPEVTQTPSHQVTQMGQEVILRCVPISNHLYFYWYRQILGQKVEFLVSFYNNEISEKSEIFDDQFSVERPDGSNFTLKIRSTKLEDSAMYFCASSEAGWGPSSYEQYFGPGTRLTVT.

The chain has TRBV7-9 and TRBJ2-2, with D perhaps TRBD2 (5 bases). Trimming cost V 3 bases and J 6 bases, with 14 bases left between them. This CDR3 comprises 15 residues. CDR1 is SEHNR and CDR2 is FQNEAQ in the germline V gene (reference sequence). As DNA, the CDR3 is TGTGCCAGCAGCTTTTCACGGGGTCTACCCGGGGAGCTGTTTTTT. This sequence encodes CASSFSRGLPGELFF.

The rearrangement joins TRBV5-1 to TRBJ1-4; a weak D match, TRBD1 (6 bases). The CDR3 has 15 residues. Germline CDR1 reads SGHRS; CDR2 reads YFSETQ. V shed 6 bases and J shed 1 base, with 13 bases lying between them. The CDR3 protein is CASTYQGGTNEKLFF. CDR3 coding DNA: TGCGCCAGCACCTACCAAGGGGGAACTAATGAAAAACTGTTTTTT.

The chain joins TRBV15 to TRBJ2-1; 10 bases are a match to TRBD2. Per the germline V gene, CDR1 is LNHNV and CDR2 is YYDKDF (reference sequence). V trimming: 6 bases; J trimming: 0 bases; junction bases outside the gene matches: 11. The CDR3 consists of 18 residues. The CDR3 sequence: CATRNGLAERSSYNEQFF. The CDR3 coding sequence is TGTGCCACCAGAAACGGACTAGCGGAAAGATCCTCCTACAATGAGCAGTTCTTC.

The chain couples TRBV29-1 to TRBJ1-5, with TRBD1 as a possible D gene (6 bases). In germline, CDR1 is SQVTM, CDR2 ANQGSEA. The CDR3 totals 12 residues. V was cut by 6 bases and J by 3 bases, with 9 bases left in between. As DNA, the CDR3 is TGCAGCGTCGGGACACTCAATCAGCCCCAGCATTTT. Translated, it gives CSVGTLNQPQHF.

The chain couples TRBV6-5 to TRBJ2-1; a possible D gene is TRBD2 (7 bases). Trimming removed 4 bases from V and 6 bases from J, with 16 bases in between. CDR1 and CDR2 (germline): MNHEY, SVGAGI. The CDR3 has 15 amino acids. The CDR3 region is CASSSAGAWGNEQFF. CDR3 DNA: TGTGCCAGCAGTTCGGCGGGGGCTTGGGGCAATGAGCAGTTCTTC.

V and J are TRBV18 and TRBJ2-7; possibly TRBD2 for D (6 bases). Trimming removed 5 bases from V and 0 bases from J, with 14 bases in between. The CDR3 length is 15 residues. The germline V gene has CDR1 KGHSH and CDR2 LQKENI. The DNA of the CDR3 is TGTGCCAGCTCAACAGCAGCGGGCCTCTCCTACGAGCAGTACTTC. Translated: CASSTAAGLSYEQYF.

This chain links TRBV25-1 with TRBJ2-5; D not resolved. CDR3 size: 9 residues. V lost 9 bases and J 5 bases, leaving 4 bases between the germline ends. The germline CDR1 and CDR2 sequences are MGHDK and SYGVNS. The CDR3 region is CARTETQYF. The CDR3 bases are TGTGCCAGGACTGAGACCCAGTACTTC.

The chain combines TRBV5-4 with TRBJ2-1; 10 bases map to TRBD2. Germline CDR1 is SGHNT and CDR2 is YYREEE (reference sequence). Losses at the gene ends were 4 bases for V and 6 bases for J; bases not matched to a gene: 7. The length of the CDR3 is 15 residues. The CDR3 loop reads CASSPGPSGSNEQFF. CDR3 sequence (DNA): TGTGCCAGCAGCCCAGGGCCTAGCGGGAGCAATGAGCAGTTCTTC. The full variable domain, with the rest looked up from reference TRBV5-4 and TRBJ2-1, is ETGVTQSPTHLIKTRGQQVTLRCSSQSGHNTVSWYQQALGQGPQFIFQYYREEENGRGNFPPRFSGLQFPNYSSELNVNALELDDSALYLCASSPGPSGSNEQFFGPGTRLTVL.